Detailed here is one T cell receptor (beta chain). Antigen specificity is unknown. This CDR3 spans 16 amino acids. The V gene end was trimmed by 9 bases and the J gene end by 4 bases; junction bases not matched to a gene: 10. Germline V gives CDR1 WNHNN, CDR2 SYGVQD (reference sequence). This entry belongs to a study of T cells in localized non-small cell lung cancer. The study, taken as a whole, reports: In uninvolved adjacent lung, T cell clonality reached its highest value, exceeding tumor.

Libraries were prepared by immunoSEQ multiplex PCR; TCRdb keeps only in-frame clonotypes and omits some of them. The sample holds over 20,000 clones, roughly 84% seen once. This clonotype originated in a man between 40 and 69 years old with stage II lung adenocarcinoma. The sequences come from PBMCs, collected before any cancer treatment. The J gene is TRBJ2-3, the V gene TRBV10-1; 13 nucleotides agree with TRBD2. CDR3 DNA sequence: TGCGCCAGTTCCCCTCTGACTAGCGGGGGGTCAGATACGCAGTATTTT. Its translation is CASSPLTSGGSDTQYF.